Below are 25 T cell receptor beta chains sequenced from a single sample in a study of blood T cell repertoires in COVID-19. Here immunoSEQ multiplex PCR was the method, and the copy in TCRdb shows in-frame clones only, minus some. This sample has 150,000 to 200,000 clones, with roughly 83% found just once. The sequenced sample was peripheral blood. The receptors here all came from a woman aged 40 to 49 with COVID-19, enrolled during active disease.

The rearrangement links TRBV3-1 (or the pseudogene TRBV3-2) to TRBJ2-7; no firm D call. CDR1 and CDR2 (germline): LGHDT, YNNKEL (reference sequence). V shed 5 bases and J shed 7 bases, with 18 bases lying between them. CDR3 size: 14 residues. CDR3 nucleotides: TGTGCCAGCAGCGTAGGTGGTAGTTTCGGGGAGCAGTACTTC. It translates to CASSVGGSFGEQYF.

The rearrangement joins TRBV2 to TRBJ1-3; 8 bases map to TRBD1. The length of the CDR3 is 13 residues. Trimming took 7 bases from V and 2 from J; bases not matched to a gene: 1. Germline V gives CDR1 SNHLY, CDR2 FYNNEI. CDR3 sequence (DNA): TGTGCCAGCAAGGACAGGGCTGGAAACACCATATATTTT. It is translated as CASKDRAGNTIYF.

The chain links TRBV30 to TRBJ2-1; unclear D gene. Trimming shortened V by 0 bases and J by 9 bases, and 12 bases separated the two germline ends. This CDR3 region has 13 residues. Germline V gives CDR1 GTSNPN, CDR2 SVGIG (reference sequence). CDR3 DNA sequence: TGTGCCTGGAGTGTATTTTTTTTGCGTGAGCAGTTCTTC. Amino acids: CAWSVFFLREQFF. The variable domain in full, with the rest retrieved from reference TRBV30 and TRBJ2-1, is SQTIHQWPATLVQPVGSPLSLECTVEGTSNPNLYWYRQAAGRGLQLLFYSVGIGQISSEVPQNLSASRPQDRQFILSSKKLLLSDSGFYLCAWSVFFLREQFFGPGTRLTVL.

The chain uses TRBV5-1 and TRBJ2-1; TRBD2 aligns across 12 bases. V shed 5 bases and J 10 bases; nucleotides not matched to a gene: 7. The CDR3 has 14 amino acids. Germline CDR1 SGHRS, CDR2 YFSETQ. CDR3: CASRLAGGPWEQFF. The CDR3 bases are TGCGCCAGCAGGCTAGCGGGAGGGCCATGGGAGCAGTTCTTC.

The rearrangement joins TRBV7-9 to TRBJ1-3; D possibly corresponds to TRBD1 (6 bases). Germline V gene sequence: CDR1 SEHNR, CDR2 FQNEAQ (reference sequence). The CDR3 spans 16 residues. V lost 5 bases and J 0 bases, leaving 14 bases between the germline ends. The CDR3 nucleotides are TGTGCCAGCAGCGTCCAGGGGTTTTACTCTGGAAACACCATATATTTT. Protein sequence: CASSVQGFYSGNTIYF.

The V gene is TRBV9, the J gene TRBJ1-3; D possibly corresponds to TRBD1 (5 bases). The ends were cut back, 4 bases at V and 0 bases at J, with 11 bases in the middle. CDR1 is SGDLS and CDR2 is YYNGEE in the germline V gene. The CDR3 spans 15 residues. CDR3 region: CASSPRASSGNTIYF. CDR3 nucleotides: TGTGCCAGCAGCCCCAGGGCCAGCTCTGGAAACACCATATATTTT.

This clone turned up a few times. This specimen includes other DNA sequences encoding the same CDR3. The rearrangement links TRBV7-3 to TRBJ1-6, with 7 bases aligning to TRBD1. The ends lost 3 bases at V and 6 bases at J; junction bases unmatched: 2. This CDR3 is built from 14 residues. CDR1 is SGHTA and CDR2 is FQGTGA in the germline V gene. CDR3 in DNA: TGTGCCAGCAGCTTCGGGACAGCTAATTCACCCCTCCACTTT. It specifies CASSFGTANSPLHF.

The chain joins TRBV10-3 to TRBJ1-5, with 12 bases that match TRBD1. CDR1 and CDR2 from the germline V gene are ENHRY and SYGVKD. V shed 6 bases, J shed 6 bases, and the junction held 6 bases outside the gene matches. This CDR3 is 15 amino acids long. The CDR3 region has the DNA TGTGCCATCAGCTCGGGACAGGGGGCGTCTCAGCCCCAGCATTTT. Its protein is CAISSGQGASQPQHF.

The rearrangement uses TRBV27 and TRBJ2-6; TRBD1 matches 10 bases. This CDR3 contains 18 residues. Germline CDR1 is MNHEY and CDR2 is SMNVEV (reference sequence). Unmatched junction bases numbered 5, after V lost 1 base and J lost 2 bases. The CDR3 nucleotides are TGTGCCAGCAGTTTATTCGGACAGGGGGGCACTGGGGCCAACGTCCTGACTTTC. Protein: CASSLFGQGGTGANVLTF. The full variable domain, with the rest looked up from reference TRBV27 and TRBJ2-6, is EAQVTQNPRYLITVTGKKLTVTCSQNMNHEYMSWYRQDPGLGLRQIYYSMNVEVTDKGDVPEGYKVSRKEKRNFPLILESPSPNQTSLYFCASSLFGQGGTGANVLTFGAGSRLTVL.

This clone was observed a few times. The V gene is TRBV5-4, the J gene TRBJ2-5, with TRBD2 matching over 11 bases. Germline V gene sequence: CDR1 SGHNT, CDR2 YYREEE (reference sequence). The CDR3 contains 15 residues. V lost 6 bases and J lost 1; bases outside the gene matches: 5. The DNA of the CDR3 is TGTGCCAGCACCCTCGGGACTAGCGGCCAAGAGACCCAGTACTTC. Its protein is CASTLGTSGQETQYF.

J is TRBJ2-7 and V is TRBV15, with 8 bases matching TRBD2. In germline, CDR1 is LNHNV, CDR2 YYDKDF (reference sequence). Trimming removed 1 base from V and 6 bases from J; junction bases left unmatched: 11. The CDR3 consists of 16 residues. The CDR3 DNA reads TGTGCCACCAGCAGAGGCGGCAGCCGGGGGGGGAGCGAGCAGTACTTC. Translating gives CATSRGGSRGGSEQYF.

The CDR3 region is CASSYKQKNEKLFF. DNA for the CDR3: TGTGCCAGCAGTTACAAACAGAAAAATGAAAAACTGTTTTTT. This rearrangement joins TRBV6-2 or TRBV6-3 to TRBJ1-4; D not certain. The CDR3 consists of 14 residues. Per the germline V gene, CDR1 is MNHEY and CDR2 is SVGEGT. Trimming stripped 2 bases from V and 5 bases from J, with 9 bases between.

The J gene is TRBJ1-1, the V gene TRBV6-1; no reliable D call. Germline CDR1 reads MNHNS; CDR2 reads SASEGT. CDR3 length: 12 amino acids. The ends were cut back, 3 bases at V and 7 bases at J, with 9 bases in the middle. CDR3 nucleotide sequence: TGTGCCAGCAGTGAGGCGAGACTTGAAGCTTTCTTT. Translated: CASSEARLEAFF.

The chain carries TRBV15 and TRBJ2-5, with D tentatively TRBD1 (7 bases). V lost 5 bases and J lost 5, with 18 bases in between. In germline, CDR1 is LNHNV, CDR2 YYDKDF (reference sequence). There are 15 residues in the CDR3. The CDR3 region has the DNA TGTGCCACCAGCCCACCAGGGGGGCGGAGGGAGACCCAGTACTTC. It yields the protein CATSPPGGRRETQYF.

The chain combines TRBV14 with TRBJ2-1, with 11 bases aligning to TRBD2. V lost 4 bases, J lost 2 bases, and 4 bases stayed unmatched. This CDR3 is 16 amino acids long. Germline CDR1 and CDR2: SGHDN and FVKESK. The CDR3 loop reads CASSPRSGGAYNEQFF. CDR3 nucleotides: TGTGCCAGCAGCCCGCGTAGCGGGGGGGCCTACAATGAGCAGTTCTTC.

This clone was detected ten times or more. This CDR3 reads CASSLVSFSGNTIYF. In nucleotides, the CDR3 is TGTGCCAGCAGCTTAGTATCCTTCTCTGGAAACACCATATATTTT. The chain recombines TRBV7-9 with TRBJ1-3, with D uncertain. There are 15 residues in the CDR3. Trimming removed 1 base from V and 0 bases from J, with 7 bases in between. CDR1 SEHNR and CDR2 FQNEAQ come from the germline V gene (reference sequence).

The V call is TRBV5-1, the J call TRBJ1-2; possibly TRBD1 for D (5 bases). This CDR3 comprises 14 residues. The V and J ends lost 3 bases and 4 bases respectively, with 13 bases between them. The germline gives CDR1 SGHRS, CDR2 YFSETQ. The CDR3 loop reads CASSSGGEFYGYTF. The CDR3 DNA follows: TGCGCCAGCAGCTCCGGAGGGGAGTTCTATGGCTACACCTTC.

The chain has TRBV2 and TRBJ2-2; D is ambiguous. Germline CDR1 and CDR2: SNHLY and FYNNEI. CDR3 length: 16 residues. Between the trimmed V and J ends, which lost 5 bases and 4 bases, there was a span of 17 bases. The CDR3 DNA follows: TGTGCCAGCAGTCCCGAAGAGGTCCCTTTCACCGGGGAGCTGTTTTTT. Amino acids: CASSPEEVPFTGELFF. The full variable domain, rest sourced from reference TRBV2 and TRBJ2-2, is EPEVTQTPSHQVTQMGQEVILRCVPISNHLYFYWYRQILGQKVEFLVSFYNNEISEKSEIFDDQFSVERPDGSNFTLKIRSTKLEDSAMYFCASSPEEVPFTGELFFGEGSRLTVL.

This clone showed up just a few times. The rearrangement uses TRBV18 and TRBJ1-5, with D hard to call. Deletions cut 3 bases from V and 4 bases from J, with 16 bases between. Germline-derived CDR1 and CDR2 are KGHSH and LQKENI. This CDR3 spans 16 amino acids. The CDR3 sequence: CASSPLPPHGNQPQHF. The DNA of the CDR3 is TGTGCCAGCTCACCCCTGCCCCCGCACGGGAATCAGCCCCAGCATTTT.

The V and J genes are TRBV30 and TRBJ2-1; the match to TRBD1 covers 8 bases. Germline CDR1 GTSNPN, CDR2 SVGIG (reference sequence). V was pared by 7 bases and J by 5 bases, with 13 bases of the junction left unmatched. This CDR3 is built from 15 residues. The CDR3: CAYSLDREFDNEQFF. Written as DNA, the CDR3 is TGTGCCTATTCCCTGGACAGGGAGTTTGACAATGAGCAGTTCTTC.

V usage is TRBV3-1 (or the pseudogene TRBV3-2) and J usage is TRBJ2-7; D is unresolved. The length of the CDR3 is 13 residues. V was pared by 1 base and J by 1 base, with 5 bases between. Germline assignment: CDR1 LGHDT and CDR2 YNNKEL (reference sequence). CDR3 in DNA: TGTGCCAGCAGCCAAGTCTTGTCCTACGAGCAGTACTTC. Amino acids: CASSQVLSYEQYF.

The chain employs TRBV18 and TRBJ1-1; no definite D call. The CDR3 loop spans 15 amino acids. V shed 3 bases and J shed 0 bases, with 11 bases lying between them. CDR1 is KGHSH, CDR2 LQKENI, per germline. CDR3: CASSPGRLMNTEAFF. The CDR3 DNA sequence: TGTGCCAGCTCACCCGGGAGGTTGATGAACACTGAAGCTTTCTTT.

In DNA, the CDR3 is TGTGCCAGCAGCTTAGTAAGGGCGGACTTCGCTGGCTACACCTTC. It yields the protein CASSLVRADFAGYTF. The chain joins TRBV7-8 to TRBJ1-2; D call uncertain. Germline V gene sequence: CDR1 SGHVS, CDR2 FQNEAQ. The CDR3 extends over 15 amino acids. The V and J ends lost 1 base and 7 bases respectively, with 16 bases between them.

The rearrangement links TRBV7-9 to TRBJ1-2; TRBD1 agrees at 10 bases. V lost 4 bases and J lost 13; bases outside the gene matches: 12. Germline CDR1 and CDR2: SEHNR and FQNEAQ (reference sequence). The CDR3 length is 14 residues. The CDR3 loop is CASSSRAGTGAGTF. The CDR3 nucleotides are TGTGCCAGCAGCTCTAGGGCCGGGACAGGGGCCGGCACCTTC.

The chain recombines TRBV7-8 with TRBJ1-1, with TRBD1 identical over 10 bases. Germline V gene data show CDR1 as SGHVS and CDR2 as FQNEAQ. The V and J ends lost 5 bases and 8 bases, in that order; junction bases with no gene match: 5. This CDR3 spans 13 amino acids. The CDR3 reads CASSPGTGVEAFF. In DNA form, the CDR3 reads TGTGCCAGCAGCCCCGGGACAGGGGTAGAAGCTTTCTTT.